Sequencing of this T cell receptor beta chain was carried out in a study of blood T cell repertoires in COVID-19. Study as a whole: The United States, Italy and Spain supplied acute and convalescent COVID-19 samples. PBMCs, B-cell-depleted T cells, or T cells were the source of the cDNA or gDNA that made up the material.

Original analysis: Amplification of reference gene primers was used by the study to estimate nucleated cell counts. Here immunoSEQ multiplex PCR was the method, and the copy in TCRdb shows in-frame clones only, minus some. The V and J calls and clone size are taken from that table; D and trimming were inferred from the DNA. This table has 15,000 to 19,000 clones, around 83% appearing once. CDR1 and CDR2 (germline): LGHDT, YNNKEL (reference sequence). The CDR3 has 13 residues. Trimming pared 4 bases from V and 1 base from J, leaving 7 bases between. Input material: peripheral blood. The rearrangement links TRBV3-1 (or the pseudogene TRBV3-2) to TRBJ1-1, with a tentative D call TRBD1 (5 bases). The clonotype comes from a man in his sixties with acute or convalescent COVID-19. The CDR3 DNA sequence: TGTGCCAGCAGCCCCGGACAGAACACTGAAGCTTTCTTT. Its translation is CASSPGQNTEAFF.